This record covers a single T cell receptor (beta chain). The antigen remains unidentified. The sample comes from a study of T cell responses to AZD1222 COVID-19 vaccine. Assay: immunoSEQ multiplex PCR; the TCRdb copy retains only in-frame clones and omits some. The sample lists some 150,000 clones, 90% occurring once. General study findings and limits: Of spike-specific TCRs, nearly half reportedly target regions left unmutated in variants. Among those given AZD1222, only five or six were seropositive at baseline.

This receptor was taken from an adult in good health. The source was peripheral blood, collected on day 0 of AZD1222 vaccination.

This chain's CDR3 is CASSENGFGTGSTEAFF. CDR3 nucleotides: TGTGCCAGCAGTGAAAACGGGTTTGGGACAGGCTCCACTGAAGCTTTCTTT. The rearrangement uses TRBV6-1 and TRBJ1-1; the match to TRBD1 covers 8 bases. The CDR3 loop spans 17 amino acids. CDR1 and CDR2 (germline): MNHNS, SASEGT. J gave up 4 bases and V 2 bases, and 12 bases lay outside the gene matches.